The entry below describes one T cell receptor (beta chain). Measured with immunoSEQ multiplex PCR; TCRdb has only the in-frame clones, and not every one. The sample records about 240,000 clones, more than 75% being singletons. This sample is drawn from a study of blood T cell repertoires in COVID-19. On the study more broadly: COVID-19 samples, acute and convalescent, were from the United States, Italy and Spain. PBMCs, B-cell-depleted T cells, or T cells provided the cDNA or gDNA that made up the material.

The V gene's germline CDR1 is KGHSH and CDR2 LQKENI. This CDR3 region has 16 residues. The trim removed 3 bases at V and 0 bases at J, leaving 2 bases unmatched. This TCR derives from a woman aged 80 or older with COVID-19, enrolled during active disease. Input material: peripheral blood. The chain has TRBV18 and TRBJ1-4; 9 nucleotides line up with TRBD1. The CDR3 sequence: CASSPGQGPTNEKLFF. CDR3 DNA: TGTGCCAGCTCACCGGGACAGGGCCCAACTAATGAAAAACTGTTTTTT.